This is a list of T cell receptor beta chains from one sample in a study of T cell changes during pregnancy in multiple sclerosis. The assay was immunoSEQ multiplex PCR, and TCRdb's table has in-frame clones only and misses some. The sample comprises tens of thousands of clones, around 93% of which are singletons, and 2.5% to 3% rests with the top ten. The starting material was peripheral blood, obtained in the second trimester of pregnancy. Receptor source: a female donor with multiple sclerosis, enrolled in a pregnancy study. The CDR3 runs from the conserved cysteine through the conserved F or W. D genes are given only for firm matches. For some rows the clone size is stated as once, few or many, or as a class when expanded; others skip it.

cdr3_nt: TGTGCCAGCAGTGGCAGGGTCAATCAGCCCCAGCATTTT
cdr3_aa: CASSGRVNQPQHF
v_call: TRBV25-1
d_call: .
clone_size: .
j_call: TRBJ1-5

cdr3_nt: TGCGCCAGCAGCTCCAGACAGGGTTCAGACACCGGGGAGCTGTTTTTT
cdr3_aa: CASSSRQGSDTGELFF
v_call: TRBV5-1
d_call: TRBD1
clone_size: .
j_call: TRBJ2-2

cdr3_nt: TGTGCTAGCAGTTCTAGAGTCGGGGAGCTGTTTTTT
cdr3_aa: CASSSRVGELFF
v_call: TRBV7-7
d_call: .
clone_size: .
j_call: TRBJ2-2

cdr3_nt: TGTGCCAGCAGCTTAGGAGGCCGGGGCAGGGGGTGGTATGGCTACACCTTC
cdr3_aa: CASSLGGRGRGWYGYTF
v_call: TRBV7-8
d_call: TRBD1
clone_size: .
j_call: TRBJ1-2

cdr3_nt: TGTGCCAGCAGTTTGGGGGGGGGTGGGTTTAATTCACCCCTCCACTTT
cdr3_aa: CASSLGGGGFNSPLHF
v_call: TRBV27
d_call: .
clone_size: once
j_call: TRBJ1-6

cdr3_nt: TGTGCCTGGAGTGTGGACAGGAACACTGAAGCTTTCTTT
cdr3_aa: CAWSVDRNTEAFF
v_call: TRBV30
d_call: .
clone_size: .
j_call: TRBJ1-1

cdr3_nt: TGTGCCAGCAGCTTAGGCCACACTAGCGGGGGGGTTAATGAGCAGTTCTTC
cdr3_aa: CASSLGHTSGGVNEQFF
v_call: TRBV11-1
d_call: TRBD2
clone_size: .
j_call: TRBJ2-1

cdr3_nt: TGTGCCAGCAGGCATGAGCTAGCGGGGGTTGTCTCCTACAATGAGCAGTTCTTC
cdr3_aa: CASRHELAGVVSYNEQFF
v_call: TRBV5-6
d_call: TRBD2
clone_size: .
j_call: TRBJ2-1

cdr3_nt: TGTGCCAGCAGCTTAGGAACAGGGGTTGGCAATCAGCCCCAGCATTTT
cdr3_aa: CASSLGTGVGNQPQHF
v_call: TRBV7-9
d_call: TRBD1
clone_size: .
j_call: TRBJ1-5

cdr3_nt: TGTGCCGTCGGGATCGGGCGAGGCTACACCTTC
cdr3_aa: CAVGIGRGYTF
v_call: TRBV6-5
d_call: .
clone_size: few
j_call: TRBJ1-2

cdr3_nt: TGTGCCAGTAGTATTCAGGGCAATTATGAAAAACTGTTTTTT
cdr3_aa: CASSIQGNYEKLFF
v_call: TRBV19
d_call: .
clone_size: .
j_call: TRBJ1-4

cdr3_nt: TGTGCCAGCAGCGGGGCGGTGGGGGCTAGCTATTCCCCCGGCTCCGAGCAGTACTTC
cdr3_aa: CASSGAVGASYSPGSEQYF
v_call: TRBV9
d_call: .
clone_size: .
j_call: TRBJ2-7

cdr3_nt: TGTGCCAGCAGTGAAGCCGGGACAGTCTACAATGAGCAGTTCTTC
cdr3_aa: CASSEAGTVYNEQFF
v_call: TRBV2
d_call: TRBD1
clone_size: .
j_call: TRBJ2-1

cdr3_nt: TGTGCCAGCAGCGAACGCGGGGCAGGGGGCACCGGGGAGCTGTTTTTT
cdr3_aa: CASSERGAGGTGELFF
v_call: TRBV4-2
d_call: .
clone_size: .
j_call: TRBJ2-2

cdr3_nt: TGTGCCAGCAGTTTATCGGGTGACGGGAACACTGAAGCTTTCTTT
cdr3_aa: CASSLSGDGNTEAFF
v_call: TRBV6-6
d_call: .
clone_size: .
j_call: TRBJ1-1

cdr3_nt: TGTGCCACCAGCAGGGGAGGGAGTGAGTACGAGCAGTACTTC
cdr3_aa: CATSRGGSEYEQYF
v_call: TRBV15
d_call: TRBD2
clone_size: .
j_call: TRBJ2-7

cdr3_nt: TGCGCCAGCAGCTTGGGGGAGGTAGATGGCTACACCTTC
cdr3_aa: CASSLGEVDGYTF
v_call: TRBV5-1
d_call: .
clone_size: once
j_call: TRBJ1-2

cdr3_nt: TGTGCCACCAGCAGTCAGTCCGAGGCCCAGCATTTT
cdr3_aa: CATSSQSEAQHF
v_call: TRBV15
d_call: .
clone_size: .
j_call: TRBJ1-5

cdr3_nt: TGTGCCACAACAGGGGGATACGATACACCCCTCCACTTT
cdr3_aa: CATTGGYDTPLHF
v_call: TRBV15
d_call: TRBD1
clone_size: .
j_call: TRBJ1-6

cdr3_nt: TGTGCCAGCAGCCAAGCCCTAAGACAGAACGAGCAGTACTTC
cdr3_aa: CASSQALRQNEQYF
v_call: TRBV14
d_call: .
clone_size: .
j_call: TRBJ2-7

cdr3_nt: TGCGCCAGCAGCTTTGCCGCCGCGGACACTGAAGCTTTCTTT
cdr3_aa: CASSFAAADTEAFF
v_call: TRBV5-1
d_call: .
clone_size: .
j_call: TRBJ1-1

cdr3_nt: TGCGCCAGCAGCTTGGATGGTGCGGTCTGGGGGCAACTTTCCGGGGAGCTGTTTTTT
cdr3_aa: CASSLDGAVWGQLSGELFF
v_call: TRBV5-1
d_call: .
clone_size: .
j_call: TRBJ2-2

cdr3_nt: TGTGCCAGCAGCTTAGCTCTCTTTAGCGGGGGCTACAATGAGCAGTTCTTC
cdr3_aa: CASSLALFSGGYNEQFF
v_call: TRBV11-2
d_call: TRBD2
clone_size: .
j_call: TRBJ2-1

cdr3_nt: TGTGCCAGCTCACCACCGCGGATCTCTGGAAACACCATATATTTT
cdr3_aa: CASSPPRISGNTIYF
v_call: TRBV18
d_call: .
clone_size: .
j_call: TRBJ1-3

cdr3_nt: TGTGCCAGCAGCGGGACGGGGGGATCGAACACTGAAGCTTTCTTT
cdr3_aa: CASSGTGGSNTEAFF
v_call: TRBV9
d_call: .
clone_size: .
j_call: TRBJ1-1

cdr3_nt: TGTGCCACCAGCAGAGCCAGCGGGGGGGCCAACGAGCAGTACTTC
cdr3_aa: CATSRASGGANEQYF
v_call: TRBV15
d_call: TRBD2
clone_size: few
j_call: TRBJ2-7

cdr3_nt: TGTGCCAGCAGCCAGCCACAGGGGCGCCAAGAGACCCAGTACTTC
cdr3_aa: CASSQPQGRQETQYF
v_call: TRBV14
d_call: TRBD1
clone_size: .
j_call: TRBJ2-5

cdr3_nt: TGTGCCAGCAGCGTGCGGTCCCTCAATCAGCCCCAGCATTTT
cdr3_aa: CASSVRSLNQPQHF
v_call: TRBV28
d_call: .
clone_size: .
j_call: TRBJ1-5

cdr3_nt: TGTGCCAGCAGTGCCCTAGGGGCCCGGAACACTGAAGCTTTCTTT
cdr3_aa: CASSALGARNTEAFF
v_call: TRBV6-1
d_call: .
clone_size: .
j_call: TRBJ1-1

cdr3_nt: TGCAGCGTTGTGGGGGGGACCGAATCCTACGAGCAGTACTTC
cdr3_aa: CSVVGGTESYEQYF
v_call: TRBV29-1
d_call: TRBD2
clone_size: .
j_call: TRBJ2-7

cdr3_nt: TGTGCCAGCAGCCCTAGGATCAATCAGCCCCAGCATTTT
cdr3_aa: CASSPRINQPQHF
v_call: TRBV27
d_call: .
clone_size: few
j_call: TRBJ1-5

cdr3_nt: TGTGCCAGCAGCTTGGGGACTAGTCATGGAAAGACCCAGTACTTC
cdr3_aa: CASSLGTSHGKTQYF
v_call: TRBV5-6
d_call: TRBD2
clone_size: .
j_call: TRBJ2-5